This T cell receptor (beta chain) was identified during a study of identifying expanded T cells in peripheral blood. TCRdb's table, derived via immunoSEQ multiplex PCR, lists solely in-frame clones and lacks some. The table records more than 55,000 clones, more than 70% of them present only once. The TCR sequence derives from a person aged 18 to 75 in good health. Sample: blood.

The CDR3 region is CAWSTGSYEQYF. CDR3 nucleotide sequence: TGTGCCTGGAGTACAGGGTCCTACGAGCAGTACTTC. This chain joins TRBV30 and TRBJ2-7; perhaps TRBD1 as D (6 bases). Between the trimmed V and J ends, which lost 2 bases and 1 base, there was a span of 6 bases. The CDR3 has 12 residues. CDR1 and CDR2 from the germline V gene are GTSNPN and SVGIG (reference sequence).